The rows below give T cell receptor beta chains drawn from one sample of a study of identical twins. One entry per CDR3 protein results from TCRdb running MiXCR on the 5' RACE reads. The sample has more than 350,000 distinct CDR3 sequences, approximately 10% seen once. Input material: naive T cells sorted from blood. The receptors were sampled from a woman aged 50 to 60 in good health. Both conserved end residues are part of each CDR3. The D gene is left open where the match is weak. Clone size is given for some rows only: seen once, a few or many times, or a class if the clone is expanded.

v_call,d_call,clone_size,j_call,cdr3_length,cdr3_nt,cdr3_aa
TRBV7-8,.,few,TRBJ2-1,15,TGTGCCAGCAGCTCTTTAGGGGAGAGGTACAATGAGCAGTTCTTC,CASSSLGERYNEQFF
TRBV7-2,TRBD2,few,TRBJ2-1,17,TGTGCCAGCAGCTTAGCCCCTAGCGGGAGGTCCTACAATGAGCAGTTCTTC,CASSLAPSGRSYNEQFF
TRBV29-1,.,many,TRBJ2-5,12,TGCAGCGTCAGGGGGGCCCAAGAGACCCAGTACTTC,CSVRGAQETQYF
TRBV6-5,.,many,TRBJ1-1,15,TGTGCCAGCAGTTACTCCAGGGTCATGAACACTGAAGCTTTCTTT,CASSYSRVMNTEAFF
TRBV12-3/TRBV12-4,.,many,TRBJ2-5,13,TGTGCCAGCAGTTTGGGGTCGGTGGAGACCCAGTACTTC,CASSLGSVETQYF
TRBV7-9,TRBD2,few,TRBJ2-2,15,TGTGCCAGCAGCTCCTTTAGCGGGAGACTCGGGGAGCTGTTTTTT,CASSSFSGRLGELFF
TRBV20-1,.,.,TRBJ2-2,18,TGCAGTGCTAGAGATCTTCACCGGGACGCATCCACCACCGGGGAGCTGTTTTTT,CSARDLHRDASTTGELFF
TRBV19,TRBD2,few,TRBJ2-7,16,TGTGCCAGTAGTACCCCTGGACTAGCGGGAGCCCACGAGCAGTACTTC,CASSTPGLAGAHEQYF
TRBV5-1,.,few,TRBJ2-3,14,TGCGCCAGCAGCTTGGAATGGGGCTCAGATACGCAGTATTTT,CASSLEWGSDTQYF
TRBV11-3,TRBD2,.,TRBJ2-1,15,TGTGCCAGCTCCATTGGGGGGCTAGCGGGACGTGAGCAGTTCTTC,CASSIGGLAGREQFF
TRBV5-1,.,.,TRBJ2-2,15,TGCGCCAGCAGCGGTTGGACTGGTAACACCGGGGAGCTGTTTTTT,CASSGWTGNTGELFF
TRBV4-2,TRBD1,.,TRBJ1-3,16,TGTGCCAGCAGCCATGACAGGGGAAGCTCTGGAAACACCATATATTTT,CASSHDRGSSGNTIYF
TRBV11-3,TRBD2,few,TRBJ2-1,17,TGTGCCAGCAGCTTAGATATTCGGCTAGCGGGAATCCATGAGCAGTTCTTC,CASSLDIRLAGIHEQFF
TRBV6-9,.,many,TRBJ2-3,13,TGTGCCAGCAGTTATAGAGCGGCAGATACGCAGTATTTT,CASSYRAADTQYF
TRBV12-3/TRBV12-4,TRBD1,.,TRBJ1-5,15,TGTGCCAGCAGGAGGACAGGGTGGGAGAATCAGCCCCAGCATTTT,CASRRTGWENQPQHF
TRBV10-3,.,.,TRBJ2-1,13,TGTGCCATCCGGGTGGAGCAAAGTAATGAGCAGTTCTTC,CAIRVEQSNEQFF
TRBV6-6,TRBD2,.,TRBJ2-3,16,TGTGCCAGCAGTTACTGGACTAGCGGGAGTGCAGATACGCAGTATTTT,CASSYWTSGSADTQYF
TRBV4-1,TRBD1,few,TRBJ1-6,15,TGCGCCAGCAGCCTAACCGGGACAGGGACTTCACCCCTCCACTTT,CASSLTGTGTSPLHF
TRBV5-1,.,.,TRBJ2-1,15,TGCGCCAGCAGCTCTCCCGATGTGGACTACAATGAGCAGTTCTTC,CASSSPDVDYNEQFF
TRBV5-1,TRBD2,few,TRBJ2-2,15,TGCGCCACCAAACTAGCGGGGAAGAACACCGGGGAGCTGTTTTTT,CATKLAGKNTGELFF
TRBV20-1,.,few,TRBJ2-5,16,TGCAGTGCTAGAGATGCCCTCAACGGGGCCGAAGAGACCCAGTACTTC,CSARDALNGAEETQYF
TRBV11-3,.,few,TRBJ2-7,12,TGTGCCAGCAGCTTAGGACAGGCCGAGCAGTACTTC,CASSLGQAEQYF
TRBV12-3/TRBV12-4,TRBD2,many,TRBJ2-5,13,TGTGCCAGCAGTCCCGGGACTAAAGAGACCCAGTACTTC,CASSPGTKETQYF
TRBV5-1,TRBD1,few,TRBJ2-1,19,TGCGCCAGCAGCTTGGGGTGGGGGACAGGCTCGTTCCCGCCCTATGAGCAGTTCTTC,CASSLGWGTGSFPPYEQFF
TRBV12-5,.,few,TRBJ1-1,13,TGTGCTAGTGGTTTGCGGGGGAGGCCTGAAGCTTTCTTT,CASGLRGRPEAFF
TRBV5-8,.,many,TRBJ2-2,15,TGTGCCAGCGAGGGGCGGGACACTTACACCGGGGAGCTGTTTTTT,CASEGRDTYTGELFF
TRBV4-1,.,.,TRBJ2-3,17,TGCGCCAGCAGCCAAGATCCCGGACAGTCACAGAAAAATACGCAGTATTTT,CASSQDPGQSQKNTQYF
TRBV9,TRBD1,few,TRBJ1-1,16,TGTGCCAGCAGCGCCTCTTTAGGGGGCGCAGGCACTGAAGCTTTCTTT,CASSASLGGAGTEAFF
TRBV7-9,TRBD1,.,TRBJ1-1,15,TGTGCCAGCAGCCCCCGACAGGGGGAGAACACTGAAGCTTTCTTT,CASSPRQGENTEAFF
TRBV2,.,.,TRBJ2-1,13,TGTGCCAGCAGTGAAGCGCTTTACAATGAGCAGTTCTTC,CASSEALYNEQFF
TRBV6-4,TRBD1,many,TRBJ2-1,17,TGTGCCAGCAGTGAGGGACAGGGTCCTAGCGCTTACAATGAGCAGTTCTTC,CASSEGQGPSAYNEQFF
TRBV18,TRBD1,few,TRBJ2-1,16,TGTGCCAGCTCACCAGAGAGAGGACAGGCCTACAATGAGCAGTTCTTC,CASSPERGQAYNEQFF
TRBV5-1,TRBD2,few,TRBJ2-5,15,TGCGCCAGCAGCTTCTCTAGCGGGACGGGAGAGACCCAGTACTTC,CASSFSSGTGETQYF
TRBV12-5,TRBD1,few,TRBJ2-3,14,TGTGCTAGTGCCACCGGGACAGGGACAGATACGCAGTATTTT,CASATGTGTDTQYF
TRBV29-1,.,.,TRBJ2-3,13,TGCAGCGTCCAGCGATATAGCGATGGTACGCAGTATTTT,CSVQRYSDGTQYF